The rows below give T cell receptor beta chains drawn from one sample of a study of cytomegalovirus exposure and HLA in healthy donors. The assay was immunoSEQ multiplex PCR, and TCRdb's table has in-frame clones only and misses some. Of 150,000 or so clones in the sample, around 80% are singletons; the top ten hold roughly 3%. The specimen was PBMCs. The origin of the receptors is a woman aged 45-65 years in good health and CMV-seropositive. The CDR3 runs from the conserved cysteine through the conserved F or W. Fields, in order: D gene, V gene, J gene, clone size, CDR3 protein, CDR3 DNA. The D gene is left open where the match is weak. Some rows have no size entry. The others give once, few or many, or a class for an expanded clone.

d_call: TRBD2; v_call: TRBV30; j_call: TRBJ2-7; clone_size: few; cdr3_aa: CAWGPPSGVPYEQYF; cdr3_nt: TGTGCCTGGGGCCCCCCCAGCGGGGTCCCCTACGAGCAGTACTTC
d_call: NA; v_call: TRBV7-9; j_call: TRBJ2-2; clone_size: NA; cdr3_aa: CASSLEARLAGELFF; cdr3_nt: TGTGCCAGCAGCTTAGAAGCTCGGTTAGCCGGGGAGCTGTTTTTT
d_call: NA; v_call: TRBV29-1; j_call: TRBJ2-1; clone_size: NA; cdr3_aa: CSVEVYRVDNEQFF; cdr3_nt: TGCAGCGTTGAAGTTTACAGGGTGGACAATGAGCAGTTCTTC
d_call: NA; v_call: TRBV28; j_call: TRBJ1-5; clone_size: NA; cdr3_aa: CASSELLSGRGPQHF; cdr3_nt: TGTGCCAGCAGTGAGCTCTTAAGCGGACGAGGGCCCCAGCATTTT
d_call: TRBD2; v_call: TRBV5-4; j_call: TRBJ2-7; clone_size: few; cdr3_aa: CASSTGAGVAYEQYF; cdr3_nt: TGTGCCAGCAGCACCGGGGCGGGAGTTGCCTACGAGCAGTACTTC
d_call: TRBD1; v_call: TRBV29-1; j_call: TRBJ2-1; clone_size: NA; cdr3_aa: CSVETGVPYNEQFF; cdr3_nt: TGCAGCGTTGAAACAGGGGTCCCCTACAATGAGCAGTTCTTC
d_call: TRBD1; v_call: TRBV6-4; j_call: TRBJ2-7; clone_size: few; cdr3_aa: CARQGYEQYF; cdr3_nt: TGTGCCAGACAGGGGTACGAGCAGTACTTC
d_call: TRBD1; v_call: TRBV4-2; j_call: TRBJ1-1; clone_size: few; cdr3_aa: CASSQDMRDSYTNTEAFF; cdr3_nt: TGTGCCAGCAGCCAAGATATGAGGGACAGCTATACGAACACTGAAGCTTTCTTT
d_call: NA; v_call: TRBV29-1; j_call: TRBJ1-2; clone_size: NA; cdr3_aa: CSGGGSTNYGYTF; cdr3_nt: TGCAGCGGGGGGGGAAGCACTAACTATGGCTACACCTTC
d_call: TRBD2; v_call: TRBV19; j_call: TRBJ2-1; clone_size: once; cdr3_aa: CASSIGGGRSSYNEQFF; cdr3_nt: TGTGCCAGTAGTATCGGCGGGGGAAGAAGCTCCTACAATGAGCAGTTCTTC
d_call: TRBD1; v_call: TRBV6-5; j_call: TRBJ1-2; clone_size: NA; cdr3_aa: CASRDGQGRYTF; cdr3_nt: TGTGCCAGCAGAGATGGACAGGGCCGCTACACCTTC
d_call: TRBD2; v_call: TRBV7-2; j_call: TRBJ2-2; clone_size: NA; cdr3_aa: CARPLQRGGSRNTGELFF; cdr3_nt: TGTGCCAGACCGCTACAGCGGGGGGGGAGCCGGAACACCGGGGAGCTGTTTTTT
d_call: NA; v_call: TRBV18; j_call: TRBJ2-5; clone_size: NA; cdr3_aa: CASSKSAGAEGETQYF; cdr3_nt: TGTGCCAGCTCAAAATCGGCGGGGGCGGAGGGCGAGACCCAGTACTTC
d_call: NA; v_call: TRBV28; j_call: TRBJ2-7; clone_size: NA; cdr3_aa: CASSFLPGGVSYEQYF; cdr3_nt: TGTGCCAGCAGTTTCCTACCTGGCGGAGTCTCCTACGAGCAGTACTTC
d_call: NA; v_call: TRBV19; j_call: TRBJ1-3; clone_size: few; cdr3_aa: CASSRRGNSGNTIYF; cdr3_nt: TGTGCCAGTAGCCGGCGGGGTAACTCTGGAAACACCATATATTTT
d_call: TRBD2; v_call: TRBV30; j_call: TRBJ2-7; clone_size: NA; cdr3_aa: CAWRTSGYEQYF; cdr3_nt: TGTGCCTGGAGGACTAGCGGCTACGAGCAGTACTTC
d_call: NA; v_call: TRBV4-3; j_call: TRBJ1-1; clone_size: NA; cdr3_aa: CASSPLGDTEAFF; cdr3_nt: TGCGCCAGCAGCCCCCTGGGAGACACTGAAGCTTTCTTT
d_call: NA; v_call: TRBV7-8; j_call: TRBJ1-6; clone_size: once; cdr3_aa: CASSLDAWNSPLHF; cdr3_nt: TGTGCCAGCAGCTTAGATGCGTGGAATTCACCCCTCCACTTT
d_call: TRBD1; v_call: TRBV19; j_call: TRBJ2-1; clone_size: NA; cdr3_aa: CATLDRDRENEQFF; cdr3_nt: TGTGCCACCCTAGACCGGGACAGGGAAAATGAGCAGTTCTTC
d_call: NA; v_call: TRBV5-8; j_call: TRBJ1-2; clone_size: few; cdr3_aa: CASSLLRAYGYTF; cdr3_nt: TGTGCCAGCAGCTTGTTGAGGGCCTATGGCTACACCTTC
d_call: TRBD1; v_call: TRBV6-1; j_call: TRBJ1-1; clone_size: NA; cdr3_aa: CASLGQGNTEAFF; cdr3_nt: TGTGCCAGCCTTGGACAGGGGAACACTGAAGCTTTCTTT
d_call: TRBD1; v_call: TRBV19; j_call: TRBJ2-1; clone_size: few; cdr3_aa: CASSMGQSSYNEQFF; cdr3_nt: TGTGCCAGTAGTATGGGACAGAGCTCCTACAATGAGCAGTTCTTC
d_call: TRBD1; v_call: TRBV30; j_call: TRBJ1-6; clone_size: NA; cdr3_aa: CAWRGTGTHSPLHF; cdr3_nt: TGTGCCTGGAGAGGGACAGGGACTCATTCACCCCTCCACTTT
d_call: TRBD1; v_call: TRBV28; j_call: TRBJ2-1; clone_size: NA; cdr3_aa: CASSLGIGTGNEQFF; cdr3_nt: TGTGCCAGCAGTTTAGGGATAGGGACAGGCAATGAGCAGTTCTTC
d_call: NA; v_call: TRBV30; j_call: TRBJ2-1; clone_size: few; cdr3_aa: CALSHGVYNEQFF; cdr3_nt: TGTGCCTTGTCCCACGGGGTTTACAATGAGCAGTTCTTC
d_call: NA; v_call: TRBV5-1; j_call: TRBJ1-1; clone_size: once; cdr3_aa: CASSLYQGVGTEAFF; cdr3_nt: TGCGCCAGCAGCTTATACCAGGGCGTCGGCACTGAAGCTTTCTTT
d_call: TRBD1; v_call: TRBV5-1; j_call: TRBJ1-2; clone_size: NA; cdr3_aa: CASAMTGVAGGYTF; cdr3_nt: TGCGCCAGCGCGATGACAGGGGTGGCAGGGGGCTACACCTTC
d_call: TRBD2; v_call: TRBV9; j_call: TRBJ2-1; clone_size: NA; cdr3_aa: CASSVARSGNNEQFF; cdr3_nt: TGTGCCAGCAGCGTTGCGAGGAGCGGGAACAATGAGCAGTTCTTC